A single sample is the source of the 22 T cell receptor beta chains below, sequenced in a study of a mutant IDH1 vaccine in newly diagnosed glioma. Sample time point: week 35, safety follow-up. In the vaccine, a single dose held 300 ug of the mutant IDH1 20-mer peptide, along with topical imiquimod. Libraries were prepared by immunoSEQ multiplex PCR; TCRdb keeps only in-frame clonotypes and omits some of them. The repertoire holds 40,000 to 50,000 clones, with more than 80% as singletons. What these receptors recognize is not known. The source was PBMCs, collected from a glioma patient whose treatment included an IDH1 peptide vaccine. These receptors were taken from a man aged 35 to 55 with glioma.

The chain combines TRBV28 with TRBJ2-2; D is ambiguous. Germline CDR1 is MDHEN and CDR2 is SYDVKM. The CDR3 is made up of 14 amino acids. The V and J ends lost 4 bases and 6 bases respectively, with 12 bases between them. The CDR3 coding sequence is TGTGCCAGCAGTTATAGGGTGGTGTCCGGGGAGCTGTTTTTT. Protein sequence: CASSYRVVSGELFF.

The gene calls are TRBV11-1 and TRBJ2-7; perhaps TRBD1 as D (6 bases). The germline gives CDR1 SGHAT, CDR2 FQDESV (reference sequence). There are 15 residues in the CDR3. Trimming took off 2 bases at V and 6 bases at J, with 17 bases between the two ends. CDR3 residues: CASSLSPRGDSEQYF. The CDR3 DNA is TGTGCCAGCAGCTTAAGTCCCAGGGGAGACTCCGAGCAGTACTTC.

This sequence joins TRBV29-1 and TRBJ1-1; no clear D. The CDR3 contains 12 residues. Trimming pared 8 bases from V and 3 bases from J, leaving 13 bases between. Germline loops: CDR1 SQVTM, CDR2 ANQGSEA. In DNA, the CDR3 is TGCAGCTATCGCCGGGCGGACACTGAAGCTTTCTTT. This sequence encodes CSYRRADTEAFF.

The V gene is TRBV27, the J gene TRBJ1-1, with TRBD1 matching over 9 bases. V trimming: 3 bases; J trimming: 7 bases; junction bases outside the gene matches: 3. CDR1 and CDR2 from the germline V gene are MNHEY and SMNVEV (reference sequence). This CDR3 contains 13 residues. CDR3 sequence: CASSFTGGFEAFF. The CDR3 coding sequence is TGTGCCAGCAGTTTTACAGGGGGCTTTGAAGCTTTCTTT.

V usage is TRBV4-2 and J usage is TRBJ2-7; TRBD2 matches at 8 bases. CDR1 LGHNA and CDR2 YNFKEQ come from the germline V gene. Trimming removed 5 bases from V and 0 bases from J; junction bases left unmatched: 3. The CDR3 is made up of 14 amino acids. This CDR3 is CASSLSGSSYEQYF. The CDR3 coding sequence is TGTGCCAGCAGCTTGAGCGGGAGCTCCTACGAGCAGTACTTC.

This chain joins TRBV7-9 and TRBJ1-2; 7 bases fit TRBD1. Trimming cost V 3 bases and J 5 bases; bases outside gene matches: 9. The V gene's germline CDR1 is SEHNR and CDR2 FQNEAQ (reference sequence). The CDR3 consists of 15 residues. CDR3 DNA sequence: TGTGCCAGCAGCTTGGCAGGGGGGCCTAGATATGGCTACACCTTC. The encoded protein is CASSLAGGPRYGYTF.

The J gene is TRBJ2-2, the V gene TRBV19; D is unclear. V lost 2 bases and J lost 1, with 5 bases in between. The CDR3 loop spans 14 amino acids. CDR1 LNHDA and CDR2 SQIVND come from the germline V gene (reference sequence). CDR3 DNA: TGTGCCAGTAGTATACTGGTGAACACCGGGGAGCTGTTTTTT. Its translation is CASSILVNTGELFF.

The chain carries TRBV19 and TRBJ2-7, with 9 nucleotides matching TRBD1. J gave up 3 bases and V 6 bases, and 6 bases lay outside the gene matches. The CDR3 is 14 amino acids. Germline values: CDR1 LNHDA, CDR2 SQIVND (reference sequence). The CDR3 here is CASSKAGQGYEQYF. CDR3 in DNA: TGTGCCAGTAGCAAAGCGGGACAGGGCTACGAGCAGTACTTC. Combining the CDR3 with reference TRBV19 and TRBJ2-7 gives the whole variable domain DGGITQSPKYLFRKEGQNVTLSCEQNLNHDAMYWYRQDPGQGLRLIYYSQIVNDFQKGDIAEGYSVSREKKESFPLTVTSAQKNPTAFYLCASSKAGQGYEQYFGPGTRLTVT.

The V and J genes are TRBV29-1 and TRBJ2-5, with 8 bases that match TRBD2. The germline V gene encodes CDR1 SQVTM and CDR2 ANQGSEA. This CDR3 is 13 amino acids long. V was clipped by 5 bases and J by 5 bases; unmatched bases: 7. CDR3 region: CSVTSGGGETQYF. Here the CDR3 DNA reads TGCAGCGTTACTAGCGGAGGGGGGGAGACCCAGTACTTC.

The CDR3 nucleotides read TGTGCCAGCAGCTTGGGTAACCCGTCTCCCCTCGTCAACTATGGCTACACCTTC. Translation: CASSLGNPSPLVNYGYTF. The V gene is TRBV5-4, the J gene TRBJ1-2; D is unclear. The CDR3 is 18 residues long. CDR1 is SGHNT, CDR2 YYREEE, per germline (reference sequence). The V end was cut by 0 bases, the J end by 2 bases, with 20 bases between.

The gene calls are TRBV5-4 and TRBJ2-1; TRBD2 matches 12 bases. With V trimmed by 1 base and J by 8 bases, 4 bases remained unmatched. Germline loops: CDR1 SGHNT, CDR2 YYREEE (reference sequence). This CDR3 has 15 residues. CDR3 bases: TGTGCCAGCAGCTTGACTAGCGGGAGGCGGGATGAGCAGTTCTTC. Translated, it gives CASSLTSGRRDEQFF.

The J gene is TRBJ2-2, the V gene TRBV2, with a possible D match to TRBD1 (5 bases). V lost 1 base, J lost 4 bases, and 13 bases lay in between. CDR3 length: 16 residues. Germline CDR1 and CDR2: SNHLY and FYNNEI. CDR3 sequence reads: CASSEVSRVGTGELFF. The DNA for the CDR3 is TGTGCCAGCAGTGAAGTGTCCAGGGTAGGCACCGGGGAGCTGTTTTTT.

The genes are TRBV7-2 and TRBJ1-4, with D perhaps TRBD1 (5 bases). Deletions cut 8 bases from V and 4 bases from J, with 11 bases between. Per the germline V gene, CDR1 is SGHTA and CDR2 is FQGNSA. The CDR3 runs 13 residues. CDR3 region: CASSRGGNEKLFF. CDR3 nucleotides: TGTGCCAGCTCCCGCGGGGGTAATGAAAAACTGTTTTTT.

The chain recombines TRBV30 with TRBJ1-5; tentative D call: TRBD1 (5 bases). With 1 base removed from V and 4 bases from J, the gap between germline ends came to 17 bases. The germline CDR1 and CDR2 sequences are GTSNPN and SVGIG (reference sequence). The CDR3 is 16 amino acids. The CDR3 spells CAWSGLSRGRNQPQHF. The CDR3 coding sequence is TGTGCCTGGAGTGGCCTTTCGAGGGGACGTAATCAGCCCCAGCATTTT.

The table lists this clone with a few counts. The J gene is TRBJ1-5, the V gene TRBV19, with D uncertain. CDR1 LNHDA and CDR2 SQIVND come from the germline V gene (reference sequence). The CDR3 is 13 amino acids. V gave up 3 bases and J gave up 2 bases, with 5 bases separating them. The CDR3 loop reads CASSIPGNQPQHF. The CDR3 nucleotides are TGTGCCAGTAGTATCCCCGGCAATCAGCCCCAGCATTTT.

The V and J genes are TRBV4-1 and TRBJ1-5, with TRBD1 as a possible D gene (5 bases). The V gene lost 1 base and the J gene lost 7 bases, with 14 bases spanning the gap. This CDR3 is built from 15 residues. Looked up from germline, CDR1 is MGHRA and CDR2 is YSYEKL. The CDR3 nucleotides read TGCGCCAGCAGCCAAGTTGACAGAAAGGGACAGCCCCAGCATTTT. Translated, it gives CASSQVDRKGQPQHF.

The V and J genes are TRBV10-1 and TRBJ2-4; unclear D gene. The CDR3 sequence is 15 residues long. Trimming removed 2 bases at V and 3 bases at J, with 11 bases between. Germline V gene sequence: CDR1 WNHNN, CDR2 SYGVQD (reference sequence). The CDR3 protein is CASSERIGDKNIQYF. CDR3 DNA sequence: TGCGCCAGCAGTGAGAGGATAGGAGACAAAAACATTCAGTACTTC.

The chain has TRBV6-1 and TRBJ2-1, with TRBD1 matching 7 bases. Germline trimming cut 6 bases from V and 4 bases from J; bases unmatched to any gene: 3. The CDR3 sequence is 13 residues long. The V gene's germline CDR1 is MNHNS and CDR2 SASEGT. For the CDR3, the DNA is TGTGCCAGCAGGGGACAGATATACAATGAGCAGTTCTTC. Translating gives CASRGQIYNEQFF.

The V call is TRBV7-3, the J call TRBJ2-1, with TRBD2 matching 13 bases. The CDR3 runs 15 residues. CDR1 is SGHTA and CDR2 is FQGTGA in the germline V gene. Trimming removed 5 bases from V and 10 bases from J; junction bases left unmatched: 8. The CDR3 spells CASSPGTSGIGEQFF. Here the CDR3 DNA reads TGTGCCAGCAGCCCCGGGACTAGCGGGATAGGCGAGCAGTTCTTC.

The gene calls are TRBV28 and TRBJ1-5, with D tentatively TRBD1 (6 bases). The CDR3 runs to 16 residues. The germline V gene encodes CDR1 MDHEN and CDR2 SYDVKM. V lost 5 bases to trimming and J lost 1 base, with 15 bases between them. This CDR3 reads CASSPRGNRSNQPQHF. The CDR3 coding sequence is TGTGCCAGCAGTCCCAGGGGTAATCGGAGCAATCAGCCCCAGCATTTT.

The V and J genes are TRBV25-1 and TRBJ1-1; D is unresolved. The CDR3 loop spans 11 amino acids. Germline values: CDR1 MGHDK, CDR2 SYGVNS. The V end lost 3 bases, the J end lost 2 bases, and 1 base lay between the germline ends. In DNA form, the CDR3 reads TGTGCCAGCAGTGACAACACTGAAGCTTTCTTT. Its protein product is CASSDNTEAFF. The full variable domain, with the rest looked up from reference TRBV25-1 and TRBJ1-1, is EADIYQTPRYLVIGTGKKITLECSQTMGHDKMYWYQQDPGMELHLIHYSYGVNSTEKGDLSSESTVSRIRTEHFPLTLESARPSHTSQYLCASSDNTEAFFGQGTRLTVV.

The chain uses TRBV11-2 and TRBJ1-5; no clear D gene. V was shortened by 1 base and J by 7 bases, with 14 bases between the two germline ends. From germline, CDR1 is SGHAT and CDR2 FQNNGV. CDR3 length: 15 residues. Here the CDR3 DNA reads TGTGCCAGCAGCTTAGGGGTTTCGGGCTGGCAGCCCCAGCATTTT. Encoded protein: CASSLGVSGWQPQHF. Looking up the rest from reference TRBV11-2 and TRBJ1-5 gives the full variable domain: EAGVAQSPRYKIIEKRQSVAFWCNPISGHATLYWYQQILGQGPKLLIQFQNNGVVDDSQLPKDRFSAERLKGVDSTLKIQPAKLEDSAVYLCASSLGVSGWQPQHFGDGTRLSIL.